The source of this TCR beta chain is a study of human T cells and chemical hapten exposure. Study at large: Scalp application of diphenylcyclopropenone was performed weekly in patients across the entire roughly 25-week study.

Time point denoted: patch test 3, about 24 weeks after DPC sensitization. Treatment in this sample: therapeutic diphenylcyclopropenone sensitization with weekly scalp DPC. TCRdb called the RACE reads again in MiXCR, with one record for every CDR3 protein. In the table there are more than 100,000 distinct CDR3 sequences, approximately 10% of which are singletons. V lost 5 bases, J lost 2 bases, and 13 bases lay in between. CDR1 is SQVTM and CDR2 is ANQGSEA in the germline V gene. There are 14 residues in the CDR3. The V gene is TRBV29-1, the J gene TRBJ2-1, with D uncertain. The receptor was derived from a woman aged 45-65 years with alopecia areata. Some clones in this sample may be carry-over from other donors' samples. Sequenced material: whole blood, taken in connection with sensitization to the hapten diphenylcyclopropenone (DPC). The chain's CDR3 is CSVSTRAAYNEQFF. As DNA, the CDR3 is TGCAGCGTTTCGACAAGGGCGGCCTACAATGAGCAGTTCTTC.